A selection of T cell receptor beta chains follows, all from one sample in a study of T-cell memory formation after mild COVID-19. TCRdb itself ran the 5' RACE reads through MiXCR, one entry per CDR3 protein. The sample holds about 410,000 distinct CDR3 sequences, more than 15% seen once. Sequenced sample: PBMCs or a T cell subset sorted from them (not recorded which). These receptor sequences come from a man aged 18 to 29 who had mild COVID-19 (a few samples of this study predate the infection). Cell type and time point are not known. Each CDR3 is given with its conserved first and last residue. A D gene is named only where the DNA matches it firmly. Size is omitted from some rows. Given values are once, few, many or a class for expanded clones.

J gene,clone size,D gene,V gene,CDR3 DNA,CDR3 protein
TRBJ1-1,.,TRBD1,TRBV24-1,TGTGCCACCAGTGTCCTTATCAGGGGGCTTAACACTGAAGCTTTCTTT,CATSVLIRGLNTEAFF
TRBJ1-3,.,.,TRBV15,TGTGCCACCAGCAGAGATCAGATAGCTGGAAACACCATATATTTT,CATSRDQIAGNTIYF
TRBJ1-2,.,.,TRBV28,TGTGCCAGCAGTCCTCTAGGACAGCAAGGGGGCTACACCTTC,CASSPLGQQGGYTF
TRBJ2-3,.,.,TRBV4-3,TGCGCCAGCAGCCAAGATTATGGGGTTACGCAGTATTTT,CASSQDYGVTQYF
TRBJ2-7,medium-sized,TRBD2,TRBV7-2,TGTGCCAGCAGCCAAGGGACTAGCGGGAGCTCCTACGAGCAGTACTTC,CASSQGTSGSSYEQYF
TRBJ1-3,few,TRBD1,TRBV7-9,TGTGCCAGCAGAGACCACGGGGACAGGTTCGGAAACACCATATATTTT,CASRDHGDRFGNTIYF
TRBJ1-6,many,.,TRBV2,TGTGCCAGCAGTGGTAATTCACCCCTCCACTTT,CASSGNSPLHF
TRBJ1-2,few,.,TRBV7-9,TGTGCCAGCAGCTTAGTCGCGGGCTCCACGCGAGGCTACACCTTC,CASSLVAGSTRGYTF
TRBJ1-2,.,TRBD1,TRBV6-5,TGTGCCAGCAGTTACTCCGAGGGACAGGGCGAAGGCTACACCTTC,CASSYSEGQGEGYTF
TRBJ1-4,few,.,TRBV7-2,TGTGCCAGCAGCCTATATTCGGGGACGGCGTTGGAAGAAAAACTGTTTTTT,CASSLYSGTALEEKLFF
TRBJ2-1,.,TRBD2,TRBV7-6,TGTGCCAGCAGCTTAGGTTTCGGTAGCGGGGGGACCTACAATGAGCAGTTCTTC,CASSLGFGSGGTYNEQFF
TRBJ1-6,.,TRBD1,TRBV7-9,TGTGCCAGCAGCCCAGGCGACAGGGTATCCTATAATTCACCCCTCCAATTT,CASSPGDRVSYNSPLQF
TRBJ2-3,.,TRBD2,TRBV20-1,TGCAGTGCTAGAGATCAGAGCGGGGGGGCTGGCACAGATACGCAGTATTTT,CSARDQSGGAGTDTQYF
TRBJ1-1,few,.,TRBV15,TGTGCCACCAGCAGAGATGGGGGGGCTAACACTGAAGCTTTCTTT,CATSRDGGANTEAFF
TRBJ2-3,few,.,TRBV20-1,TGCAGTGCTAGTGGCGGGGGCTTTAGCACAGATACGCAGTATTTT,CSASGGGFSTDTQYF
TRBJ2-5,.,.,TRBV3-1,TGTGCCAGCAGCCAAGATCGTCGGCAAACCCAGTACTTC,CASSQDRRQTQYF
TRBJ2-3,many,.,TRBV5-8,TGTGCCAGCAGCACCGGGACTTTCACAGATACGCAGTATTTT,CASSTGTFTDTQYF
TRBJ1-6,.,TRBD1,TRBV6-5,TGTGCCAGCATGACAGGGGCGGAAGGGTCACCCCTCCACTTT,CASMTGAEGSPLHF
TRBJ2-1,few,TRBD1,TRBV7-9,TGTGCCGGACAGGGGTTCAATGAGCAGTTCTTC,CAGQGFNEQFF
TRBJ1-1,few,TRBD1,TRBV7-9,TGTGCCAGCAGCTTTGCCGGGACAGCGAACACTGAAGCTTTCTTT,CASSFAGTANTEAFF
TRBJ2-7,.,TRBD1,TRBV20-1,TGCAGTGCTAGAGCTACCGGGACAGGGACCTACGAGCAGTACTTC,CSARATGTGTYEQYF
TRBJ1-1,.,.,TRBV7-9,TGTGCCAGCAGCCGGGACGGGTGGAACACTGAAGCTTTCTTT,CASSRDGWNTEAFF
TRBJ2-1,many,.,TRBV20-1,TGCAGTGCTAGAGTGGGGAATGAGCAGTTCTTC,CSARVGNEQFF
TRBJ1-1,few,TRBD1,TRBV29-1,TGCAGCGTTGTCCCAGGGGGCGAGACTGAAGCTTTCTTT,CSVVPGGETEAFF
TRBJ1-1,.,TRBD1,TRBV7-9,TGTGCCAGCAGCCGGACAGGGTTCATGAACACTGAAGCTTTCTTT,CASSRTGFMNTEAFF
TRBJ2-2,.,TRBD1,TRBV7-9,TGTGCCAGCAGCTCCCCCGGTATTTGGGGACAGGGACGGGTCGGGGAGCTGTTTTTT,CASSSPGIWGQGRVGELFF
TRBJ2-3,.,.,TRBV25-1,TGTGCCAGCAGTGACCCCGGGACAGCGGGGTCGGATACGCAGTATTTT,CASSDPGTAGSDTQYF
TRBJ1-5,.,.,TRBV6-6,TGTGCCAGCAGTTACCTGGCGAGCGGGAGCAATCAGCCCCAGCATTTT,CASSYLASGSNQPQHF
TRBJ2-1,.,.,TRBV28,TGTGCCAGCAGTAACTCCCGCCGCGGGGTATACAATGAGCAGTTCTTC,CASSNSRRGVYNEQFF
TRBJ2-3,few,.,TRBV11-2,TGTGCCAGCAGCTCCCGGACCGGCGGAAGCACAGATACGCAGTATTTT,CASSSRTGGSTDTQYF
TRBJ2-1,.,.,TRBV27,TGTGCCAGCAGTTTCGTCGGGGCCTGGGGTAACAATGAGCAGTTCTTC,CASSFVGAWGNNEQFF
TRBJ2-3,few,TRBD1,TRBV2,TGTGCCAGCAGTGTACGGACAGGGGGCGGAGATACGCAGTATTTT,CASSVRTGGGDTQYF
TRBJ1-1,.,.,TRBV7-8,TGTGCCAGCACCTCAGGCAGGGTGAACACTGAAGCTTTCTTT,CASTSGRVNTEAFF
TRBJ1-5,.,.,TRBV27,TGTGCCAGCTCTGGGTGGGCGGGGAATCAGCCCCAGCATTTT,CASSGWAGNQPQHF
TRBJ2-5,.,.,TRBV7-8,TGTGCCAGCAGCTTAGAGGCAGGTGGCGAGACCCAGTACTTC,CASSLEAGGETQYF
TRBJ2-1,.,TRBD1,TRBV5-1,TGCGCCAGCAGCTCCAGGGGGATTGGGCGGGTCTCCTACAATGAGCAGTTCTTC,CASSSRGIGRVSYNEQFF
TRBJ2-3,.,TRBD1,TRBV11-2,TGTGCCAGCAACCGGGACAGGGGTACAGATACGCAGTATTTT,CASNRDRGTDTQYF
TRBJ1-2,few,TRBD1,TRBV7-9,TGTGCCAGCAGCTTAGATGGGACAGATTACTATGGCTACACCTTC,CASSLDGTDYYGYTF
TRBJ1-6,few,.,TRBV20-1,TGCAGTGCTAGAGATTTAGGCAGCCTAAGCTCCTATAATTCACCCCTCCACTTT,CSARDLGSLSSYNSPLHF
TRBJ2-1,.,.,TRBV7-9,TGTGCCAGCAGCTTAGAGTGGCTGGGGCAGTTCTTC,CASSLEWLGQFF
TRBJ1-2,.,TRBD1,TRBV15,TGTGCCACCAGCAGCCCCTTGGGGACAGGGGTCTATGGCTACACCTTC,CATSSPLGTGVYGYTF
TRBJ2-3,few,.,TRBV7-3,TGTGCCAGCAGCTTACTGACGACGAGCACAGATACGCAGTATTTT,CASSLLTTSTDTQYF
TRBJ2-1,few,TRBD2,TRBV12-3/TRBV12-4,TGTGCCAGTATGTTAGCGGGGGGGAGGTATGAGCAGTTCTTC,CASMLAGGRYEQFF
TRBJ2-3,few,TRBD2,TRBV7-2,TGTGCCAGCAGACCCGCCGGACTAGCGACAGATACGCAGTATTTT,CASRPAGLATDTQYF
TRBJ2-2,few,.,TRBV12-3/TRBV12-4,TGTGCCAGCAGTCCCGTTACCGGGGAGCTGTTTTTT,CASSPVTGELFF